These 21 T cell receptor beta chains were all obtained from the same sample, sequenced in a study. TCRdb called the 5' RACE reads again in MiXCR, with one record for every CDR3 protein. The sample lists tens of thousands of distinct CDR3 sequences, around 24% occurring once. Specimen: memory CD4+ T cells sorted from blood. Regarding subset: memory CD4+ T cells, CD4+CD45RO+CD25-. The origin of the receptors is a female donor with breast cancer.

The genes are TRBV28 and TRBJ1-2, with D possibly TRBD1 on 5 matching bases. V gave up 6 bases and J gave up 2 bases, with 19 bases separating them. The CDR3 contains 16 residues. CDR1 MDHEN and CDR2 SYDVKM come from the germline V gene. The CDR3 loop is CASRVRDRGWNYGYTF. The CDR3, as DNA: TGTGCCAGCAGGGTTCGAGATAGGGGCTGGAACTATGGCTACACCTTC.

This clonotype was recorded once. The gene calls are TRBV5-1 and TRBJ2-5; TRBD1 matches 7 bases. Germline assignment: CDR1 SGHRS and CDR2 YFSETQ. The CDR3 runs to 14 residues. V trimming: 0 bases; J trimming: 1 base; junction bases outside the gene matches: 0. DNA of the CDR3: TGCGCCAGCAGCTTGGGACAGGGCCAAGAGACCCAGTACTTC. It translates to CASSLGQGQETQYF.

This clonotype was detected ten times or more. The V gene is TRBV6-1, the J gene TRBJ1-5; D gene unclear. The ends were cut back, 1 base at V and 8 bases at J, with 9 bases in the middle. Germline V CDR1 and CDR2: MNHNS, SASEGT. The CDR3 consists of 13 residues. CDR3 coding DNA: TGTGCCAGCAGTGAAGAAGAATGGGAGCCCCAGCATTTT. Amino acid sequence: CASSEEEWEPQHF.

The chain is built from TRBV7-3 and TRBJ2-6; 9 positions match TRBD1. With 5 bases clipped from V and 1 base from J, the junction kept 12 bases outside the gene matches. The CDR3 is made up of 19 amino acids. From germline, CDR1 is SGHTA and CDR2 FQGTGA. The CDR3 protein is CASSPPPGQGKSGANVLTF. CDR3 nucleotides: TGTGCCAGCAGCCCCCCCCCGGGACAGGGAAAATCTGGGGCCAACGTCCTGACTTTC.

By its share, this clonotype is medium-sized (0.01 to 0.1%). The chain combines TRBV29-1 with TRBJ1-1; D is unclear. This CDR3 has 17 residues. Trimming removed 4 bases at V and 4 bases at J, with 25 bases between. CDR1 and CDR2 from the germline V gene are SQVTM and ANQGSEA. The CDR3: CSVARAICWGCSTEAFF. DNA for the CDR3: TGCAGCGTTGCCCGAGCTATTTGTTGGGGATGTAGCACTGAAGCTTTCTTT. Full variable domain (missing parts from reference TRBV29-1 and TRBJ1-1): SAVISQKPSRDICQRGTSLTIQCQVDSQVTMMFWYRQQPGQSLTLIATANQGSEATYESGFVIDKFPISRPNLTFSTLTVSNMSPEDSSIYLCSVARAICWGCSTEAFFGQGTRLTVV.

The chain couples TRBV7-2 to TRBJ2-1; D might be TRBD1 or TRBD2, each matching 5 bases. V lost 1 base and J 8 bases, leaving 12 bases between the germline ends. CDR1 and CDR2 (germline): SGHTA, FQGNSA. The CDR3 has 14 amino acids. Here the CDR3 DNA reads TGTGCCAGCAGCTTAGGGGGCCTAGCCCATGAGCAGTTCTTC. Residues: CASSLGGLAHEQFF.

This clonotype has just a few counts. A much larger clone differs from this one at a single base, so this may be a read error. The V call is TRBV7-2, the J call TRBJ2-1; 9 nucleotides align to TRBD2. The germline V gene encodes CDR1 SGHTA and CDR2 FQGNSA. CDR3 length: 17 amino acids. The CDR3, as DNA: TGTGCCAGCAAACCCGGGCTAGCGGGGAACTCCTACAATGGGCAGTTCTTC. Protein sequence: CASKPGLAGNSYNGQFF. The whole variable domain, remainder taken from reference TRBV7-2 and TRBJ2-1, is GAGVSQSPSNKVTEKGKDVELRCDPISGHTALYWYRQSLGQGLEFLIYFQGNSAPDKSGLPSDRFSAERTGGSVSTLTIQRTQQEDSAVYLCASKPGLAGNSYNGQFFGPGTRLTVL.

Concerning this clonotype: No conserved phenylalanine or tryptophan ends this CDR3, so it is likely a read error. CDR3 nucleotide sequence: TGTGCCAGCAGCTCGCAGGGGGCGCATGGTCAGCCCCAGCATCTT. Protein: CASSSQGAHGQPQHL. The chain joins TRBV12-3 or TRBV12-4 to TRBJ1-5, with 8 bases fitting TRBD1. V dropped 6 bases and J dropped 6; count of bases not matched to a gene: 10. CDR3 length equals 15 residues.

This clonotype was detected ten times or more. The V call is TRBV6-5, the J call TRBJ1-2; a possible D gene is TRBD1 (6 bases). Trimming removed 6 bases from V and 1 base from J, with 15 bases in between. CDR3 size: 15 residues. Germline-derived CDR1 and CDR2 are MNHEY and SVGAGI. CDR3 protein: CASSPTGLHNYGYTF. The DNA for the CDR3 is TGTGCCAGCAGCCCGACAGGACTACATAACTATGGCTACACCTTC.

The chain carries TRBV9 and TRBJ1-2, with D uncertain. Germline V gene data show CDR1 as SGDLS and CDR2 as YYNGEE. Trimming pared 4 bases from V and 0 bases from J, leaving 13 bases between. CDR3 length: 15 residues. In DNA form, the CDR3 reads TGTGCCAGCAGCCCATCGGCAGCCGCTAACTATGGCTACACCTTC. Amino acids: CASSPSAAANYGYTF.

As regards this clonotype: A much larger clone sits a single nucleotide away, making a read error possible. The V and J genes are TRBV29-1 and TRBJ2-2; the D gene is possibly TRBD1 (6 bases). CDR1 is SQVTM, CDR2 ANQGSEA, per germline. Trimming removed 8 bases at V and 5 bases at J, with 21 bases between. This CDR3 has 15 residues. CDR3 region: CSIPGRGEQTGELFF. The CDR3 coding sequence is TGCAGCATCCCCGGCAGGGGTGAACAGACCGGGGAGCTGTTTTTT.

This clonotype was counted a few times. DNA for the CDR3: TGCAGTGCTAGGGACAACTTCCGGGACAGGGCTAGCAATCAGCCCCAGCATTTT. The encoded protein is CSARDNFRDRASNQPQHF. This sequence joins TRBV20-1 and TRBJ1-5, with 9 bases identical to TRBD1. The J segment lost 0 bases and the V segment lost 3 bases, leaving 12 bases of the junction unmatched. CDR1 DFQATT and CDR2 SNEGSKA come from the germline V gene (reference sequence). The CDR3 has 18 residues.

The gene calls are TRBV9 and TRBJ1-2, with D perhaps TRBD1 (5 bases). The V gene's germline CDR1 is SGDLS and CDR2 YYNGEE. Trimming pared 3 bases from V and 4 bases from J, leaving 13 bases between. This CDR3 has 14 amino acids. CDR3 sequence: CASSAVTTAYGYTF. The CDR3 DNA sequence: TGTGCCAGCAGCGCAGTGACGACAGCCTATGGCTACACCTTC.

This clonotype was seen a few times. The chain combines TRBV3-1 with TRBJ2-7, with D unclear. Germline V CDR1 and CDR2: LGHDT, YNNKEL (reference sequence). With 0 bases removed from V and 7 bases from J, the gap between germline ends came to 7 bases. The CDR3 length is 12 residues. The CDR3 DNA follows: TGTGCCAGCAGCCAAGAACCTGGGGAGCAGTACTTC. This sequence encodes CASSQEPGEQYF.

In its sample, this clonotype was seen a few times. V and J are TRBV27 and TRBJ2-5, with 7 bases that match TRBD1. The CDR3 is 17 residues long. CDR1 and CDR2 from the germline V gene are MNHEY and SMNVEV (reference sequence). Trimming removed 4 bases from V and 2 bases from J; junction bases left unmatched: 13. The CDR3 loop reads CASSYLPGRQGQETQYF. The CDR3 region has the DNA TGTGCCAGCAGTTACCTACCCGGTAGACAGGGACAAGAGACCCAGTACTTC.

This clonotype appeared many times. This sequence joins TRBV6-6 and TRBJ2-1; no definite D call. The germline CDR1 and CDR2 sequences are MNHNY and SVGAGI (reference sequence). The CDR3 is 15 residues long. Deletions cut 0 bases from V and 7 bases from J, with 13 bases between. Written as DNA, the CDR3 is TGTGCCAGCAGTTACTCATTGGTCCTTGGGAATGAGCAGTTCTTC. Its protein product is CASSYSLVLGNEQFF.

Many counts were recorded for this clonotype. CDR3 DNA sequence: TGTGCCAGCAGCTTAGTATCCCCCGGAGCCAAAAACATTCAGTACTTC. Translation gives CASSLVSPGAKNIQYF. The gene calls are TRBV7-2 and TRBJ2-4; D remains ambiguous. This CDR3 region has 16 residues. The germline CDR1 and CDR2 sequences are SGHTA and FQGNSA. Trimming cost V 1 base and J 0 bases, with 10 bases left between them.

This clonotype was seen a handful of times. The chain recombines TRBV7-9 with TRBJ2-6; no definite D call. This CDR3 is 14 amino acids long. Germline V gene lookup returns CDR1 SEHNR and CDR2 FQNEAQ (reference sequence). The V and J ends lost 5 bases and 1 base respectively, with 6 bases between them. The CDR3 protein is CASSHSSGANVLTF. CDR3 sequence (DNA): TGTGCCAGCAGCCATTCTTCTGGGGCCAACGTCCTGACTTTC.

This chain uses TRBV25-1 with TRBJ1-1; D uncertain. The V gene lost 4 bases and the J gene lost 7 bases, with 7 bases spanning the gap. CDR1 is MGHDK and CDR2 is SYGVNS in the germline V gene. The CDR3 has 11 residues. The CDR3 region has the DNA TGTGCCAGCAGTGGATTGGGTGAAGCTTTCTTT. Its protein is CASSGLGEAFF.

CDR3 sequence reads: CSANRGEEAFF. For the CDR3, the DNA is TGCAGTGCTAATCGGGGGGAGGAAGCTTTCTTT. The chain recombines TRBV20-1 with TRBJ1-1; possibly TRBD1 for D (5 bases). The V gene's germline CDR1 is DFQATT and CDR2 SNEGSKA (reference sequence). Between the trimmed V and J ends, which lost 4 bases and 8 bases, there was a span of 11 bases. The CDR3 runs 11 residues.

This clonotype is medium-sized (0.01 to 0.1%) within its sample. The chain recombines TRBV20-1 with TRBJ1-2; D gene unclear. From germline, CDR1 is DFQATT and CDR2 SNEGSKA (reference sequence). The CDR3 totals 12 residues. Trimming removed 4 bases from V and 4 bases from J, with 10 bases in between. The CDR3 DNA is TGCAGTGCTACTCAGAGCAGCTATGGCTACACCTTC. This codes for CSATQSSYGYTF.